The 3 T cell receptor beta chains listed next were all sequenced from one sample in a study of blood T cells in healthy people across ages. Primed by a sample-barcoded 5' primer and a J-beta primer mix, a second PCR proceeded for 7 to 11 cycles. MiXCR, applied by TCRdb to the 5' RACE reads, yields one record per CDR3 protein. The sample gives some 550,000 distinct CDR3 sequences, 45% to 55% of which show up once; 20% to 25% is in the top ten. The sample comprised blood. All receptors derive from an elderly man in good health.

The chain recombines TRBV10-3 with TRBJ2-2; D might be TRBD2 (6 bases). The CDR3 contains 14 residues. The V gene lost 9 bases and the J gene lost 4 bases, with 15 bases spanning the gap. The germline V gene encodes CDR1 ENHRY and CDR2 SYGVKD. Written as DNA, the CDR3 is TGTGCCATTCACTCCACGGGGGTCACCGGGGAGCTGTTTTTT. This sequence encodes CAIHSTGVTGELFF.

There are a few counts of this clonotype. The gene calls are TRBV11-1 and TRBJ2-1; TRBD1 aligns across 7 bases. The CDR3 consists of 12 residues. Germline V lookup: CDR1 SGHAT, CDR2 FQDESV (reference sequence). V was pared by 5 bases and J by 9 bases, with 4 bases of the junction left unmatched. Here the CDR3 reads CASSTTGPEQFF. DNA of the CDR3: TGTGCCAGCAGCACGACAGGGCCTGAGCAGTTCTTC.

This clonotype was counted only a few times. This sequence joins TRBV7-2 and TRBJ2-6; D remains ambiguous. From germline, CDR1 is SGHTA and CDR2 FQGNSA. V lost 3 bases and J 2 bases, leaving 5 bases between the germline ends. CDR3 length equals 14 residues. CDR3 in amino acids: CASSLSPGANVLTF. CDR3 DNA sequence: TGTGCCAGCAGCTTGTCCCCTGGGGCCAACGTCCTGACTTTC.